This TCR beta chain derives from a study of CD8 T cells in ankylosing spondylitis. Points from the study as a whole: Characteristic, it appeared, of ankylosing spondylitis blood was a TCR beta motif of eight highly homologous variants.

The authors made TCR beta libraries by quantitative 5'-RACE with molecular barcodes. TCRdb redid the calling of the 5' RACE reads with MiXCR, one entry per CDR3 protein. The table lists some 840,000 distinct CDR3 sequences, roughly 10% of them singletons. On this clonotype: Its antigen remains unidentified.

The sample comprised blood, either unsorted or a sorted T cell fraction (not recorded which). This receptor was identified in a male donor with ankylosing spondylitis.

The DNA for the CDR3 is TGTGCCAGCAGTTTTGGCTCGCTGGGGACTAGCGGGTCCTACGAGCAGTACTTC. Translated, it gives CASSFGSLGTSGSYEQYF. The chain is built from TRBV12-3 or TRBV12-4 and TRBJ2-7, with 12 bases identical to TRBD2. With V trimmed by 3 bases and J by 1 base, 10 bases remained unmatched. CDR3 size: 18 residues.